The 24 T cell receptor beta chains presented below share a single source sample, sequenced in a study of T cells in Graves' hyperthyroidism and ophthalmopathy. It was RNA transcripts that yielded the amplified TCR beta CDR3 regions. A set of HTBI primers served as the primers for a first-round RT-PCR of the TCR CDR3. MiXCR, applied by TCRdb to the multiplex PCR reads, yields one record per CDR3 protein. The table lists over 450,000 distinct CDR3 sequences, 17% of them singletons. The sample consisted of blood. The receptors stem from a woman between 18 and 29 years old with Graves' ophthalmopathy.

The table lists this clonotype with many counts. The J gene is TRBJ2-7, the V gene TRBV28, with D tentatively TRBD2 (5 bases). Germline values: CDR1 MDHEN, CDR2 SYDVKM. This CDR3 is 14 amino acids long. Deletions cut 8 bases from V and 0 bases from J, with 14 bases between. This chain's CDR3 is CASDAGFSSYEQYF. CDR3 bases: TGTGCCAGCGATGCGGGTTTTAGCTCCTACGAGCAGTACTTC.

This clonotype was seen ten or more times. The chain has TRBV30 and TRBJ2-6; D is possibly TRBD1 (6 bases). Trimming took off 5 bases at V and 0 bases at J, with 11 bases between the two ends. The CDR3 extends over 15 amino acids. Germline V gene lookup returns CDR1 GTSNPN and CDR2 SVGIG (reference sequence). The CDR3 DNA reads as TGTGCCTGGGACAGGAAAAGCTCTGGGGCCAACGTCCTGACTTTC. The encoded protein is CAWDRKSSGANVLTF.

This clonotype was recorded many times. The CDR3, as DNA: TGTGCCAGCAGCCAAGGTGGGCTCGGTTACAATGAGCAGTTCTTC. This codes for CASSQGGLGYNEQFF. The V gene is TRBV3-1, the J gene TRBJ2-1; D is uncertain. Germline V gene sequence: CDR1 LGHDT, CDR2 YNNKEL (reference sequence). Trimming shortened V by 1 base and J by 4 bases, and 11 bases separated the two germline ends. The CDR3 is 15 residues long.

There are many counts of this clonotype. The chain has TRBV7-9 and TRBJ1-5, with D unresolved. The CDR3 is 15 amino acids. The germline V and J ends were trimmed by 5 bases and 0 bases, with 11 bases remaining between them. Germline V gives CDR1 SEHNR, CDR2 FQNEAQ (reference sequence). CDR3 in amino acids: CASSPEGNSNQPQHF. In DNA, the CDR3 is TGTGCCAGCAGCCCCGAGGGTAATAGCAATCAGCCCCAGCATTTT.

This clonotype was seen a single time. V gene TRBV28 combines with J gene TRBJ2-6; D is undetermined. Trimming removed 5 bases from V and 1 base from J, with 15 bases in between. This CDR3 is built from 17 residues. Germline V gene data show CDR1 as MDHEN and CDR2 as SYDVKM. Here the CDR3 DNA reads TGTGCCAGCAGTCGAGGCCAGCGATTATCTGGGGCCAACGTCCTGACTTTC. This translates into CASSRGQRLSGANVLTF. Drawing the rest from reference TRBV28 and TRBJ2-6, the complete variable domain is DVKVTQSSRYLVKRTGEKVFLECVQDMDHENMFWYRQDPGLGLRLIYFSYDVKMKEKGDIPEGYSVSREKKERFSLILESASTNQTSMYLCASSRGQRLSGANVLTFGAGSRLTVL.

The chain links TRBV7-9 to TRBJ2-2, with a weak D call TRBD1 (6 bases). V was trimmed by 4 bases and J by 2 bases, leaving 17 bases between them. Germline CDR1 is SEHNR and CDR2 is FQNEAQ (reference sequence). CDR3 length: 17 amino acids. CDR3 sequence (DNA): TGTGCCAGCAGCTCCCCCCGATTGGACAGCAACACCGGGGAGCTGTTTTTT. Translated, it gives CASSSPRLDSNTGELFF.

This clonotype was counted at least ten times. This chain connects TRBV27 to TRBJ1-5, with TRBD1 matching 10 bases. Germline V lookup: CDR1 MNHEY, CDR2 SMNVEV (reference sequence). There are 15 residues in the CDR3. J lost 1 base, V lost 8 bases, and 5 bases had no gene match. The CDR3 region has the DNA TGTGCCAGCCAACGGGACAGGGGAAGCAATCAGCCCCAGCATTTT. Encoded protein: CASQRDRGSNQPQHF.

This clonotype was recorded at least ten times. V is TRBV20-1 and J is TRBJ2-5, with 10 bases fitting TRBD2. Germline V gene lookup returns CDR1 DFQATT and CDR2 SNEGSKA (reference sequence). The CDR3 contains 16 residues. After removal of 5 bases from V and 5 bases from J, the junction contained 14 bases not matched to a gene. DNA of the CDR3: TGCAGTGCTCTTACCCAGGGTAGCGGGGGGTTGGAGACCCAGTACTTC. Its protein is CSALTQGSGGLETQYF.

The genes are TRBV10-3 and TRBJ2-5; D might be TRBD1 (6 bases). Germline assignment: CDR1 ENHRY and CDR2 SYGVKD. V was pared by 3 bases and J by 5 bases, with 13 bases between. This CDR3 has 14 residues. The CDR3 DNA reads as TGTGCCATCAGTGATTACAGGGATTCTGAGACCCAGTACTTC. It yields the protein CAISDYRDSETQYF.

This rearrangement joins TRBV27 to TRBJ2-7; D is possibly TRBD1 or TRBD2 (5 bases each). Germline CDR1 and CDR2: MNHEY and SMNVEV (reference sequence). CDR3 length equals 16 residues. With 4 bases removed from V and 2 bases from J, the gap between germline ends came to 18 bases. Here the CDR3 DNA reads TGTGCCAGCAGTTACCGGGACGGCGCATTGACCTACGAGCAGTACTTC. This sequence encodes CASSYRDGALTYEQYF.

This clonotype was observed a handful of times. This chain's CDR3 is CASSDNGETYNEQFF. In DNA form, the CDR3 reads TGTGCCAGCAGTGATAACGGGGAAACCTACAATGAGCAGTTCTTC. J is TRBJ2-1 and V is TRBV25-1, with D perhaps TRBD2 (5 bases). The germline CDR1 and CDR2 sequences are MGHDK and SYGVNS. Trimming removed 3 bases from V and 2 bases from J, with 11 bases in between. The CDR3 length is 15 residues.

This clonotype was observed many times. The genes are TRBV3-1 and TRBJ2-7, with D possibly TRBD2 on 5 matching bases. Deletions cut 5 bases from V and 3 bases from J, with 8 bases between. The germline gives CDR1 LGHDT, CDR2 YNNKEL (reference sequence). This CDR3 has 12 residues. The CDR3, as DNA: TGTGCCAGCAGCTTCCGGGACTACGAGCAGTACTTC. This encodes CASSFRDYEQYF.

This clonotype was recorded many times. The rearrangement links TRBV7-9 to TRBJ2-1; 8 bases are shared with TRBD2. With 5 bases clipped from V and 2 bases from J, the junction kept 14 bases outside the gene matches. This CDR3 has 18 residues. The germline V gene has CDR1 SEHNR and CDR2 FQNEAQ (reference sequence). CDR3 sequence (DNA): TGTGCCAGCAGCCGCTTCACTAGCGGAACCTCGACCTACAATGAGCAGTTCTTC. It is translated as CASSRFTSGTSTYNEQFF.

The rearrangement links TRBV7-6 to TRBJ2-7; D not certain. The germline gives CDR1 SGHVS, CDR2 FNYEAQ. V lost 3 bases, J lost 3 bases, and 15 bases lay in between. The CDR3 is 15 residues long. In nucleotides, the CDR3 is TGTGCCAGCAGCTTGTCGGCTTTGATCAACTACGAGCAGTACTTC. It specifies CASSLSALINYEQYF.

This chain uses TRBV10-2 with TRBJ2-1; no clear D. This CDR3 spans 13 amino acids. Trimming removed 6 bases from V and 10 bases from J, with 16 bases in between. Germline CDR1 WSHSY, CDR2 SAAADI. In nucleotides, the CDR3 is TGCGCCAGCAGCCGGGCAGCCGGATGGGAGCAGTTCTTC. This encodes CASSRAAGWEQFF.

The chain uses TRBV9 and TRBJ1-2, with unresolved D. This CDR3 contains 14 residues. Trimming pared 4 bases from V and 1 base from J, leaving 11 bases between. Looked up from germline, CDR1 is SGDLS and CDR2 is YYNGEE. The CDR3 bases are TGTGCCAGCAGCCCCGCCAGGAATAACTATGGCTACACCTTC. Translation gives CASSPARNNYGYTF.

The chain links TRBV27 to TRBJ1-4; tentative D call: TRBD1 (5 bases). Germline V gives CDR1 MNHEY, CDR2 SMNVEV (reference sequence). V dropped 0 bases and J dropped 8 bases, with 16 bases sitting between them. The CDR3 covers 16 residues. The DNA of the CDR3 is TGTGCCAGCAGTTTATCGGGGGACCCCCAAGTGGAAAAACTGTTTTTT. This gives the protein CASSLSGDPQVEKLFF.

This clonotype was seen only a few times. The J gene is TRBJ1-6, the V gene TRBV29-1; tentative D call: TRBD1 (5 bases). CDR3 length equals 14 residues. Per the germline V gene, CDR1 is SQVTM and CDR2 is ANQGSEA. The V end was cut by 7 bases, the J end by 7 bases, with 17 bases between. The CDR3 DNA reads as TGCAGCGCTGGGGGAGACGGACGGAATTCACCCCTCCACTTT. Its protein product is CSAGGDGRNSPLHF.

The chain couples TRBV5-1 to TRBJ2-2, with a tentative D call TRBD2 (5 bases). Germline V gene lookup returns CDR1 SGHRS and CDR2 YFSETQ. There are 15 residues in the CDR3. V lost 4 bases and J lost 4, with 14 bases in between. CDR3 sequence (DNA): TGCGCCAGCAGCCCCGGGGTGGCGGGCACCGGGGAGCTGTTTTTT. Translating it yields CASSPGVAGTGELFF. Together with reference TRBV5-1 and TRBJ2-2, the CDR3 gives the full variable domain: KAGVTQTPRYLIKTRGQQVTLSCSPISGHRSVSWYQQTPGQGLQFLFEYFSETQRNKGNFPGRFSGRQFSNSRSEMNVSTLELGDSALYLCASSPGVAGTGELFFGEGSRLTVL.

Ten or more counts support this clonotype. DNA for the CDR3: TGTGCCACCTCGGGAGAAGTCTCTGGAAACACCATATATTTT. This encodes CATSGEVSGNTIYF. The J gene is TRBJ1-3, the V gene TRBV2; D gene uncertain. Trimming left V 10 bases short and J 0 bases short, with 13 bases between. Looked up from germline, CDR1 is SNHLY and CDR2 is FYNNEI. CDR3 size: 14 residues.

This clonotype was observed a handful of times. V and J are TRBV7-6 and TRBJ1-2; 8 bases are shared with TRBD1. V lost 3 bases to trimming and J lost 4 bases; unmatched junction nucleotides: 7. This CDR3 region has 15 residues. Germline CDR1 is SGHVS and CDR2 is FNYEAQ. The CDR3 DNA sequence: TGTGCCAGCAGCTTTCTGGGGACAGGTTCCTATGGCTACACCTTC. Translated: CASSFLGTGSYGYTF.

This clonotype was seen many times. This sequence joins TRBV5-6 and TRBJ2-7; the D gene is possibly TRBD1 (5 bases). V was shortened by 1 base and J by 0 bases, with 8 bases between the two germline ends. CDR1 and CDR2 (germline): SGHDT, YYEEEE. The CDR3 covers 14 residues. DNA of the CDR3: TGTGCCAGCAGCTTGATAGGACACTCCTACGAGCAGTACTTC. This codes for CASSLIGHSYEQYF.

A few counts support this clonotype. The V gene is TRBV7-2, the J gene TRBJ1-2; D uncertain. Germline V gene lookup returns CDR1 SGHTA and CDR2 FQGNSA. Trimming took off 5 bases at V and 6 bases at J, with 16 bases between the two ends. CDR3 length: 14 residues. The DNA for the CDR3 is TGTGCCAGCAGCATCGACGGAGGCCCTGATGGCTACACCTTC. It translates to CASSIDGGPDGYTF.

This clonotype appeared many times. The chain is built from TRBV11-2 and TRBJ2-7; D may be TRBD2 (7 bases). CDR3 length: 15 residues. V lost 0 bases, J lost 7 bases, and 16 bases lay in between. Germline CDR1 reads SGHAT; CDR2 reads FQNNGV. Here the CDR3 reads CASSLEAGARVEQYF. The CDR3 DNA reads as TGTGCCAGCAGCTTAGAGGCGGGGGCGCGGGTTGAGCAGTACTTC.